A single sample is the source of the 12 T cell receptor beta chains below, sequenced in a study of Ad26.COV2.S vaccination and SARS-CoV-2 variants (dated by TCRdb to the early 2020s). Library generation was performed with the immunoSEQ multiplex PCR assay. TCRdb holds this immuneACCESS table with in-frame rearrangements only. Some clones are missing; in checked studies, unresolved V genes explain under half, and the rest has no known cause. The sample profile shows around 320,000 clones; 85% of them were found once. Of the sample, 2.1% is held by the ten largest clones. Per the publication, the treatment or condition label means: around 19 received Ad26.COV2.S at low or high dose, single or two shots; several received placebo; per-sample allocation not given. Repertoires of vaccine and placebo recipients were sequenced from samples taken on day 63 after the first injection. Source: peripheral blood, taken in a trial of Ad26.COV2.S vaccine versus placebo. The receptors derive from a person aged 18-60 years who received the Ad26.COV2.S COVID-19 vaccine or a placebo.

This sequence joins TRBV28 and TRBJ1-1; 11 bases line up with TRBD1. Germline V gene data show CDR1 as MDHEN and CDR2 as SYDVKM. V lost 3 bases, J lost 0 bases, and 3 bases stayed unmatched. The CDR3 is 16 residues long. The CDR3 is CASSLDRGQMNTEAFF. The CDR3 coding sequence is TGTGCCAGCAGTTTGGACAGGGGGCAAATGAACACTGAAGCTTTCTTT.

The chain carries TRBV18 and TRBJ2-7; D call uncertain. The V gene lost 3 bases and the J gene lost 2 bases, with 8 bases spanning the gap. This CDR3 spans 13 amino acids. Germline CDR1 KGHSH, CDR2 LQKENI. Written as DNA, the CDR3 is TGTGCCAGCTCACCGGCAGGAACCTACGAGCAGTACTTC. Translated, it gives CASSPAGTYEQYF.

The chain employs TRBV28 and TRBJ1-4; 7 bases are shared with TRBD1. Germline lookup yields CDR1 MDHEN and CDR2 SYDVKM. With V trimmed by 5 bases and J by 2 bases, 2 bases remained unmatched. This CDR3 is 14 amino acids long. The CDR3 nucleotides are TGTGCCAGCAGTGAGGGACAGACTAATGAAAAACTGTTTTTT. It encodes CASSEGQTNEKLFF.

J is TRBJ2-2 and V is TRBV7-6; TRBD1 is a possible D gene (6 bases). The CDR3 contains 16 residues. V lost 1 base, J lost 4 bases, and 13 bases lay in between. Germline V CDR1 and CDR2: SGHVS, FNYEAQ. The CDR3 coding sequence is TGTGCCAGCAGCTTAGTAGGGGGACAATCCACCGGGGAGCTGTTTTTT. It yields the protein CASSLVGGQSTGELFF.

The CDR3 nucleotides are TGTGCCAGTAGAGGGGGACAGGCCGCCTACGAGCAGTACTTC. This sequence encodes CASRGGQAAYEQYF. The chain joins TRBV19 to TRBJ2-7; the match to TRBD1 covers 8 bases. V was clipped by 6 bases and J by 2 bases; unmatched bases: 6. The CDR3 extends over 14 amino acids. Germline V gene sequence: CDR1 LNHDA, CDR2 SQIVND (reference sequence).

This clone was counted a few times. CDR3 nucleotides: TGTGCCAGCAGCTTAGGACCTCAGCCCCAGCATTTT. This gives the protein CASSLGPQPQHF. The chain is built from TRBV7-2 and TRBJ1-5, with unresolved D. This CDR3 region has 12 residues. Germline V gene sequence: CDR1 SGHTA, CDR2 FQGNSA. Trimming shortened V by 1 base and J by 6 bases, and 4 bases separated the two germline ends.

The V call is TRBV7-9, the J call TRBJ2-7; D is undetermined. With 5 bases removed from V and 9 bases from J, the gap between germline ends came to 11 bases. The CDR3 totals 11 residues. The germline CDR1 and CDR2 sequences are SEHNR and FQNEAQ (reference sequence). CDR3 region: CASSLESGQYF. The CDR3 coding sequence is TGTGCCAGCAGCCTAGAGTCGGGGCAGTACTTC.

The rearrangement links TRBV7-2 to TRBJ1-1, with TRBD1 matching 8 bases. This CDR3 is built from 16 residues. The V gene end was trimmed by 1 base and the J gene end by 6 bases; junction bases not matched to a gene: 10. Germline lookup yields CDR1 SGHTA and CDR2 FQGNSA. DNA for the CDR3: TGTGCCAGCAGCTTAGGGTCGTCTAGGGGACAGGCTGAAGCTTTCTTT. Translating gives CASSLGSSRGQAEAFF.

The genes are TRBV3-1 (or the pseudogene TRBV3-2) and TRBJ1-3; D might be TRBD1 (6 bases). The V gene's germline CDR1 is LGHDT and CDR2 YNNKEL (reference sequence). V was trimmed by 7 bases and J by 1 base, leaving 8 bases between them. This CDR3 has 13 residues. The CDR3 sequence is CASMRGSGNTIYF. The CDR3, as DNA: TGTGCCAGCATGAGGGGGTCTGGAAACACCATATATTTT.

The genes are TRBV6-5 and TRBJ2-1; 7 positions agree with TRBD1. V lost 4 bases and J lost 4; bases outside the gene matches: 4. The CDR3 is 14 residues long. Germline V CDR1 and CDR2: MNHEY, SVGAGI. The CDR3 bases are TGTGCCAGCAGTTTGGGACAGACATACAATGAGCAGTTCTTC. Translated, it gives CASSLGQTYNEQFF.

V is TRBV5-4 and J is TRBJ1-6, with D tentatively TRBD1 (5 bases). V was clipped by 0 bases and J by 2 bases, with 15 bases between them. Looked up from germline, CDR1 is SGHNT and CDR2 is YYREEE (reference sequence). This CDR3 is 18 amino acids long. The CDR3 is CASSLAFGEGTYNSPLHF. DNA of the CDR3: TGTGCCAGCAGCTTGGCTTTTGGGGAGGGGACCTATAATTCACCCCTCCACTTT. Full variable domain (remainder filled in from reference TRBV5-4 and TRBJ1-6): ETGVTQSPTHLIKTRGQQVTLRCSSQSGHNTVSWYQQALGQGPQFIFQYYREEENGRGNFPPRFSGLQFPNYSSELNVNALELDDSALYLCASSLAFGEGTYNSPLHFGNGTRLTVT.

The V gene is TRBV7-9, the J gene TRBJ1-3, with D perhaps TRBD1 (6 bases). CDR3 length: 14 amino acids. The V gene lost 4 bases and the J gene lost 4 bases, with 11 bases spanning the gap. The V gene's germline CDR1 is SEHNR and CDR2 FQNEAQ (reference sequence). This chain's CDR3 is CASSYPGQGNTIYF. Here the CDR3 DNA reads TGTGCCAGCAGCTACCCCGGACAGGGAAACACCATATATTTT.